A selection of T cell receptor beta chains follows, all from one sample in a study of cytomegalovirus exposure and HLA in healthy donors. Clones were sequenced by immunoSEQ multiplex PCR, and TCRdb holds only the in-frame ones, with some missing. The table has 95,000 to 100,000 clones, about four fifths seen once. What was sequenced was PBMCs. These TCRs come from a woman aged 40-49 years in good health and CMV-seronegative. The CDR3 runs from the conserved cysteine through the conserved F or W. D genes are given only for firm matches. Clone size is given for some rows only: seen once, a few or many times, or a class if the clone is expanded.

clone_size	v_call	d_call	cdr3_length	j_call	cdr3_nt	cdr3_aa
NA	TRBV27	NA	11	TRBJ2-2	TGTGCCACCCAGTCTACCGGGGAGCTGTTTTTT	CATQSTGELFF
NA	TRBV6-6	NA	15	TRBJ2-7	TGTGCCAGCAGTTATCCCGGAGGCTCTTTTTTAGAGCAGTACTTC	CASSYPGGSFLEQYF
NA	TRBV29-1	TRBD1	12	TRBJ2-7	TGCAGCGTAACACAGGGGGCGGTCGAGCAGTACTTC	CSVTQGAVEQYF
NA	TRBV7-9	TRBD1	15	TRBJ2-1	TGTGCCAGCAGCTCCCGACAGGGCAGGGACAATGAGCAGTTCTTC	CASSSRQGRDNEQFF
NA	TRBV30	NA	13	TRBJ2-7	TGTGCCTGGAGTGTACCTACAGTCTACGAGCAGTACTTC	CAWSVPTVYEQYF
NA	TRBV7-9	NA	14	TRBJ2-7	TGTTCCAGCAGCTCCCAGGGTGGTCGGGACGAGCAGTACTTC	CSSSSQGGRDEQYF
NA	TRBV6-4	TRBD2	15	TRBJ2-2	TGTGCCAGCAGTGACTCGCTAGCGGGGGCCGGGGAGCTGTTTTTT	CASSDSLAGAGELFF
NA	TRBV2	TRBD1	19	TRBJ2-2	TGTGCCAGCAGTGACCCCGACAGGGGAGCTAGGGCAGGAACCGGGGAGCTGTTTTTT	CASSDPDRGARAGTGELFF
NA	TRBV28	TRBD1	15	TRBJ1-2	TGTGCCAGCAGCACGACTACAGGGGTAGGTTATGGCTACACCTTC	CASSTTTGVGYGYTF
few	TRBV7-2	TRBD2	15	TRBJ2-2	TGTGCCAGCAGCTTCAACGGGGGGGGGACCGGGGAGCTGTTTTTT	CASSFNGGGTGELFF
NA	TRBV11-2	NA	13	TRBJ2-7	TGTGCCAGCAGCTTTCTGCGTGCGGGGGAGCAGTACTTC	CASSFLRAGEQYF
NA	TRBV7-2	NA	14	TRBJ1-4	TGTGCCAGCAGCCCGGGAAGGTTGGGGGAAAAACTGTTTTTT	CASSPGRLGEKLFF
NA	TRBV6-5	NA	14	TRBJ2-1	TGTGCCAGCAGTAACCGGGACACATACAATGAGCAGTTCTTC	CASSNRDTYNEQFF
NA	TRBV27	TRBD2	16	TRBJ2-2	TGTGCCAGCAGTTCTAGCGGGGGGGCCGCGTTCTGGGAGCTGTTTTTT	CASSSSGGAAFWELFF
few	TRBV29-1	NA	13	TRBJ2-1	TGCAGCGTTGAAGGGGGTGGGAGCAATGAGCAGTTCTTC	CSVEGGGSNEQFF
few	TRBV4-1	NA	15	TRBJ1-4	TGCGCCAGCAGCCCAAGTAGGCAGGGACTTGCAAAACTGTTTTTT	CASSPSRQGLAKLFF
NA	TRBV11-2	TRBD2	16	TRBJ2-3	TGTGCCAGCAGCTTAGATTACGGGAGGGGAACAGATACGCAGTATTTT	CASSLDYGRGTDTQYF
few	TRBV6-6	TRBD1	15	TRBJ2-7	TGTGCCAGCAGTTACATGGGACAGCCCCCCTACGAGCAGTACTTC	CASSYMGQPPYEQYF
NA	TRBV5-6	TRBD1	19	TRBJ1-4	TGTGCCAGCAGCTCCGGGACAGGGGGCCCGGGTTCGACTAATGAAAAACTGTTTTTT	CASSSGTGGPGSTNEKLFF
NA	TRBV18	NA	14	TRBJ2-7	TGTGCCAGCTCACCATCCGACAGACCTTACGAGCAGTACTTC	CASSPSDRPYEQYF
NA	TRBV7-9	NA	13	TRBJ2-3	TGTTCCAGCAGCTTTCACATTTCAGATACGCAGTATTTT	CSSSFHISDTQYF
NA	TRBV5-1	NA	15	TRBJ2-7	TGCGCCAGCAGCGCGCAGACTTATAGCTCCTACGAGCAGTACTTC	CASSAQTYSSYEQYF
NA	TRBV6-6	TRBD1	16	TRBJ1-3	TGTGCCAGCAGGGTGACAAGACAGGGGTCTGGAAACACCATATATTTT	CASRVTRQGSGNTIYF
few	TRBV11-2	NA	13	TRBJ2-1	TGTGCCAGCAGCCGCGACGGGGGGCGTGAGCAGTTCTTC	CASSRDGGREQFF
few	TRBV4-1	NA	13	TRBJ2-1	TGCGCCAGCAGCCAAGTACAGGGCGATGAGCAGTTCTTC	CASSQVQGDEQFF
few	TRBV5-4	TRBD1	16	TRBJ2-5	TGTGCCAGCAGCTACAACCTGGACAGGTCTGAAGAGACCCAGTACTTC	CASSYNLDRSEETQYF
NA	TRBV30	TRBD2	14	TRBJ2-5	TGTGCCTGGAGCCCCCGGGGGGGTCAAGAGACCCAGTACTTC	CAWSPRGGQETQYF
NA	TRBV18	NA	15	TRBJ2-4	TGTGCCAGTTCACTATCCGTTGTAGCCAAAAACATTCAGTACTTC	CASSLSVVAKNIQYF
NA	TRBV9	TRBD2	16	TRBJ2-1	TGTGCCAGCAGCGTAGTTTCTAGCGGGGGCTACAATGAGCAGTTCTTC	CASSVVSSGGYNEQFF
NA	TRBV15	TRBD1	15	TRBJ2-5	TGTGCCACCAGCAGAGATCAGGGGGCGGAAGAGACCCAGTACTTC	CATSRDQGAEETQYF
NA	TRBV6-5	NA	14	TRBJ1-2	TGTGCCAGCAGTTACGCGCCGATTATATATGGCTACACCTTC	CASSYAPIIYGYTF
NA	TRBV7-8	TRBD1	16	TRBJ2-5	TGTGCCAGCAGCCTAGGGACAGGGTGGGTCCAAGAGACCCAGTACTTC	CASSLGTGWVQETQYF
NA	TRBV6-5	NA	16	TRBJ2-2	TGTGCCAGCAGTTACTCATCAGGGGCGTTGACCGGGGAGCTGTTTTTT	CASSYSSGALTGELFF
NA	TRBV5-5	TRBD2	19	TRBJ2-3	TGTGCCAGCAGCCCTCGGGGGGGGGTCGGGAGACCCGGAGCGGATACGCAGTATTTT	CASSPRGGVGRPGADTQYF
NA	TRBV7-2	TRBD1	15	TRBJ2-7	TGTGCCAGCAGCTTCCCTCCGGGACAGAACTACGAGCAGTACTTC	CASSFPPGQNYEQYF
NA	TRBV5-1	TRBD1	16	TRBJ2-3	TGCGCCAGCAGCACCAACAGGGGACCCCCCACAGATACGCAGTATTTT	CASSTNRGPPTDTQYF
NA	TRBV18	NA	15	TRBJ1-1	TGTGCCAGCTCCGACGGGGAGGGACGGAACACTGAAGCTTTCTTT	CASSDGEGRNTEAFF
NA	TRBV6-1	TRBD2	14	TRBJ2-3	TGTGCCAGCAGTGAACAGGGAGGGACAGATACGCAGTATTTT	CASSEQGGTDTQYF
NA	TRBV29-1	TRBD2	20	TRBJ2-7	TGCAGCGTTGTCCTTGGGGTAAAGAGCGGGATGCCCTCTGAAGTCTACGAGCAGTACTTC	CSVVLGVKSGMPSEVYEQYF
few	TRBV29-1	NA	14	TRBJ1-1	TGCAGCGCGCACGCACCAGGGGTCTTTACTGAAGCTTTCTTT	CSAHAPGVFTEAFF
NA	TRBV7-9	TRBD1	13	TRBJ2-7	TGTTCCAGCAGCCCCGGGACAGCCTACGAGCAGTACTTC	CSSSPGTAYEQYF
NA	TRBV6-5	TRBD1	15	TRBJ1-3	TGTGCCAGCAGTTTGGGACAGGGAGGCGGAAACACCATATATTTT	CASSLGQGGGNTIYF
few	TRBV27	NA	17	TRBJ2-5	TGTGCCAGCAGCCCCGAGCCGGGACTCCCACCCCAAGAGACCCAGTACTTC	CASSPEPGLPPQETQYF
NA	TRBV23-1	NA	16	TRBJ2-1	TGCGCCAGCAGTCAATCGAGGGGCAGGGGCTCGAATGAGCAGTTCTTC	CASSQSRGRGSNEQFF
NA	TRBV11-2	NA	14	TRBJ1-2	TGTGCCAGCAGCTTAGTCCCAGATACCTATGGCTACACCTTC	CASSLVPDTYGYTF
NA	TRBV29-1	NA	12	TRBJ2-1	TGCAGCGTGCGACTAGTCGGTAATGAGCAGTTCTTC	CSVRLVGNEQFF